This T cell receptor beta chain was recorded in a study of T cell responses to AZD1222 COVID-19 vaccine. The repertoire was sequenced with immunoSEQ multiplex PCR; TCRdb's copy has only in-frame clones and lacks some. The sample includes 150,000 to 200,000 clones, almost 95% of them seen just once. Trimming removed 4 bases from V and 9 bases from J, with 16 bases in between. Germline V CDR1 and CDR2: LNHDA, SQIVND (reference sequence). The CDR3 is made up of 14 amino acids. This sequence was found in an adult in good health. The specimen comprised peripheral blood, sampled on day 0 of AZD1222 vaccination. The rearrangement uses TRBV19 and TRBJ2-1, with D perhaps assigned TRBD1 or TRBD2 (5 bases each). In DNA, the CDR3 is TGTGCCAGTAGTAGGGACCCGAGGGCCGGTGAGCAGTTCTTC. Its translation is CASSRDPRAGEQFF.